What follows describes a single T cell receptor (beta chain). This sample is drawn from a study of blood T cell repertoires in COVID-19. For the study at large: Acute-phase and convalescent COVID-19 samples originated in the United States, Italy and Spain. In each case, the material was cDNA or gDNA derived from T cells, B-cell-depleted T cells, or PBMCs.

Germline V gene data show CDR1 as KGHDR and CDR2 as SFDVKD. The trim removed 3 bases at V and 0 bases at J, leaving 5 bases unmatched. The CDR3 covers 16 residues. Original data processing: The assay estimated nucleated cells by amplifying reference gene primers. Produced via immunoSEQ multiplex PCR; TCRdb's table is partial and in-frame only. The V and J calls and the clone size are those of that table, but D and trimming were determined from the DNA. The repertoire holds a few hundred thousand clones, roughly 89% seen once, with roughly 6.4% in the top ten. The V gene is TRBV24-1, the J gene TRBJ2-5; the match to TRBD1 covers 8 bases. This receptor was identified in a man in his fifties or sixties who had recovered from COVID-19. The sequencing input was peripheral blood. The CDR3: CATSDRQGLYQETQYF. The CDR3 DNA follows: TGTGCCACCAGTGATCGACAGGGGCTGTACCAAGAGACCCAGTACTTC.